The rows below give T cell receptor beta chains drawn from one sample of a study of blood T cell repertoires in COVID-19. TCRdb's table, derived via immunoSEQ multiplex PCR, lists solely in-frame clones and lacks some. This table holds around 230,000 clones, about 86% found once. The source material was PBMCs or T cells enriched from blood (not recorded which). The receptors originated from a middle-aged woman with acute COVID-19. The CDR3 runs from the conserved cysteine through the conserved F or W.

j_gene | v_gene | CDR3aa
TRBJ1-1 | TRBV9 | CASSVADRVVLNTEAFF
TRBJ2-7 | TRBV19 | CASSIEGWQAYEQYF
TRBJ2-7 | TRBV5-1 | CASSVGQHEQYF
TRBJ2-4 | TRBV19 | CASSISRLAGVDAKNIQYF
TRBJ1-2 | TRBV10-3 | CAISDHRQVSGYGYTF
TRBJ2-7 | TRBV5-1 | CASSSTIGQGTHEQYF
TRBJ1-6 | TRBV4-1 | CASSQDQSGNRVDINSPLHF
TRBJ2-3 | TRBV10-3 | CAISELLAGASTDTQYF
TRBJ1-4 | TRBV27 | CASSGRRVLGATNEKLFF
TRBJ2-1 | TRBV25-1 | CASSEIDQGSEQFF
TRBJ2-1 | TRBV7-3 | CATSSGRAGEQFF
TRBJ2-3 | TRBV5-1 | CASSLGVLADSTDTQYF
TRBJ1-5 | TRBV19 | CASSFRWSGNSNQPQHF
TRBJ2-3 | TRBV25-1 | CATGARGDTQYF
TRBJ1-4 | TRBV30 | CAWGLGATNEKLFF
TRBJ1-1 | TRBV7-8 | CASSLGVSYTEAFF
TRBJ1-6 | TRBV5-4 | CASSLQDRKGSPLHF
TRBJ2-3 | TRBV25-1 | CASTSYGSTDTQYF
TRBJ2-7 | TRBV6-5 | CASSLTTSGPEQYF
TRBJ1-2 | TRBV19 | CASTGAKGYGYTF
TRBJ1-2 | TRBV5-6 | CASSFWDRGIYGYTF
TRBJ2-1 | TRBV29-1 | CSVVGGERYNEQFF
TRBJ1-3 | TRBV6-1 | CASSEDYRERSGNTIYF
TRBJ2-3 | TRBV7-9 | CASSLLADTQYF
TRBJ2-1 | TRBV4-1 | CASSLSGTSSYNEQFF
TRBJ2-1 | TRBV11-3 | CASSLPSGYNEQFF
TRBJ1-1 | TRBV29-1 | CSVDILDRETEAFF
TRBJ2-1 | TRBV5-6 | CASSAYRGYNEQFF
TRBJ2-1 | TRBV3-1/TRBV3-2 | CASSPSGRAGEQFF
TRBJ2-1 | TRBV7-7 | CASSLELAGGGGEQFF
TRBJ2-1 | TRBV4-1 | CASSQGYTGGGNEQFF
TRBJ2-7 | TRBV24-1 | CATSDFQSSEQYF
TRBJ1-1 | TRBV15 | CATSRTRGILNTEAFF
TRBJ2-3 | TRBV5-1 | CASSSRTDTQYF
TRBJ1-1 | TRBV6-5 | CASSLQGDLEAFF
TRBJ1-6 | TRBV7-9 | CASSFPGANSPLHF
TRBJ2-5 | TRBV25-1 | CASSDGGLGETQYF
TRBJ1-2 | TRBV19 | CASTHFTVNYGYTF
TRBJ2-1 | TRBV11-3 | CASSTRSAGTGYNEQFF
TRBJ2-3 | TRBV5-6 | CASSLIKRDRSDTQYF